This is a list of T cell receptor beta chains from one sample in a study of blood T cell repertoires in COVID-19. This table comes from immunoSEQ multiplex PCR, and its TCRdb copy is limited to in-frame clones, with some not included. The sample lists approximately 300,000 clones; roughly nine tenths were seen once. Material for sequencing was PBMCs or T cells enriched from blood (not recorded which). All receptors derive from a woman aged 18-30 years who had recovered from COVID-19. The CDR3 runs from the conserved cysteine through the conserved F or W. Fields, in order: V gene, J gene, clone size, D gene, CDR3 DNA, CDR3 protein. The D gene is left open where the match is weak. Clone size appears in some rows only: once, few, many, or a class for an expanded clone.

v_gene: TRBV29-1; j_gene: TRBJ2-7; abundance: NA; d_gene: NA; CDR3nt: TGCAGCGTTGAAGTTCGGGGTAAGGGCTACGAGCAGTACTTC; CDR3aa: CSVEVRGKGYEQYF
v_gene: TRBV15; j_gene: TRBJ2-3; abundance: NA; d_gene: NA; CDR3nt: TGTGCCACCAGCGGGGTCGTGGGAGTTACAGATACGCAGTATTTT; CDR3aa: CATSGVVGVTDTQYF
v_gene: TRBV3-1/TRBV3-2; j_gene: TRBJ2-2; abundance: NA; d_gene: TRBD2; CDR3nt: TGTGCCAGCAGCCAAGAAAGTCTAGCGGGAGTAACCACCGGGGAGCTGTTTTTT; CDR3aa: CASSQESLAGVTTGELFF
v_gene: TRBV7-2; j_gene: TRBJ1-5; abundance: NA; d_gene: TRBD1; CDR3nt: TGTGCCAGCAGCTTATCCCGGACAGGGAATAATCAGCCCCAGCATTTT; CDR3aa: CASSLSRTGNNQPQHF
v_gene: TRBV18; j_gene: TRBJ1-1; abundance: NA; d_gene: NA; CDR3nt: TGTGCCAGCTCACCAGGTGGGGACATGAGTAGCACTGAAGCTTTCTTT; CDR3aa: CASSPGGDMSSTEAFF
v_gene: TRBV10-3; j_gene: TRBJ2-4; abundance: NA; d_gene: NA; CDR3nt: TGTGCCATCAGTGGCAGGGGCGAAAACATTCAGTACTTC; CDR3aa: CAISGRGENIQYF
v_gene: TRBV19; j_gene: TRBJ1-5; abundance: few; d_gene: TRBD1; CDR3nt: TGTGCCAGTAAGGGCTACTCGGTTCAGGACAGGGTCCCATATAGCAATCAGCCCCAGCATTTT; CDR3aa: CASKGYSVQDRVPYSNQPQHF
v_gene: TRBV19; j_gene: TRBJ2-1; abundance: NA; d_gene: NA; CDR3nt: TGTGCCAGTAGTGGAAACAGGGCCGATGAGCAGTTCTTC; CDR3aa: CASSGNRADEQFF
v_gene: TRBV3-1/TRBV3-2; j_gene: TRBJ2-7; abundance: NA; d_gene: NA; CDR3nt: TGTGCCAGCAGCCAAACCCTAGGCGGCTACGAGCAGTACTTC; CDR3aa: CASSQTLGGYEQYF
v_gene: TRBV27; j_gene: TRBJ2-3; abundance: NA; d_gene: NA; CDR3nt: TGTGCCAGCAGTTTAGCCCGCATAGCGGAGAGCACAGATACGCAGTATTTT; CDR3aa: CASSLARIAESTDTQYF
v_gene: TRBV2; j_gene: TRBJ1-2; abundance: NA; d_gene: NA; CDR3nt: TGTGCCAGCATTAACAGGGACGGGCCGTCTTCTGGCTACACCTTC; CDR3aa: CASINRDGPSSGYTF
v_gene: TRBV18; j_gene: TRBJ2-5; abundance: NA; d_gene: TRBD2; CDR3nt: TGTGCCAGCTCACAGACTAGCGGGGTTCTTGAGACCCAGTACTTC; CDR3aa: CASSQTSGVLETQYF
v_gene: TRBV4-1; j_gene: TRBJ1-5; abundance: NA; d_gene: NA; CDR3nt: TGCGCCAGCAGCCAAGGCCGAGGCCCACCGAGGCAGCCCCAGCATTTT; CDR3aa: CASSQGRGPPRQPQHF
v_gene: TRBV28; j_gene: TRBJ1-3; abundance: NA; d_gene: TRBD1; CDR3nt: TGTGCCAGCAGTTTATTGTCCGGGACAGGCCTTCGCTCTGGAAACACCATATATTTT; CDR3aa: CASSLLSGTGLRSGNTIYF
v_gene: TRBV4-3; j_gene: TRBJ2-1; abundance: NA; d_gene: TRBD2; CDR3nt: TGCGCCAGCAGCCAAAAAACGGGGCGGGGGGGCGATGAGCAGTTCTTC; CDR3aa: CASSQKTGRGGDEQFF
v_gene: TRBV4-3; j_gene: TRBJ2-7; abundance: NA; d_gene: NA; CDR3nt: TGCGCCAGCAGCCAAGATGGGGCGGGGGCCGCCTACGAGCAGTACTTC; CDR3aa: CASSQDGAGAAYEQYF
v_gene: TRBV28; j_gene: TRBJ2-7; abundance: NA; d_gene: NA; CDR3nt: TGTGCCAGCAGAGCCGACTACGAGCAGTACTTC; CDR3aa: CASRADYEQYF
v_gene: TRBV15; j_gene: TRBJ1-6; abundance: NA; d_gene: NA; CDR3nt: TGTGCCACCAGCAGAGACAGGGTCGGGTCACCCCTCCACTTT; CDR3aa: CATSRDRVGSPLHF
v_gene: TRBV27; j_gene: TRBJ2-7; abundance: NA; d_gene: TRBD2; CDR3nt: TGTGCCAGCAGTTCCCTGACTAGCGGGATTTCCTACGAGCAGTACTTC; CDR3aa: CASSSLTSGISYEQYF
v_gene: TRBV14; j_gene: TRBJ1-5; abundance: NA; d_gene: NA; CDR3nt: TGTGCCAGCAGCCAAGCAGGGGGCAATCAGCCCCAGCATTTT; CDR3aa: CASSQAGGNQPQHF
v_gene: TRBV28; j_gene: TRBJ2-5; abundance: NA; d_gene: TRBD1; CDR3nt: TGTGCCAGCACCCTCCCGGGACAGGGGGTTTCAGAGACCCAGTACTTC; CDR3aa: CASTLPGQGVSETQYF
v_gene: TRBV12-3/TRBV12-4; j_gene: TRBJ1-1; abundance: NA; d_gene: NA; CDR3nt: TGTGCCAGCAGCCGAGGCCCTGAAGCTTTCTTT; CDR3aa: CASSRGPEAFF
v_gene: TRBV3-1/TRBV3-2; j_gene: TRBJ2-3; abundance: few; d_gene: NA; CDR3nt: TGTGCCAGCAGCCAAGGTCTAGCCGATCTTTCAGATACGCAGTATTTT; CDR3aa: CASSQGLADLSDTQYF